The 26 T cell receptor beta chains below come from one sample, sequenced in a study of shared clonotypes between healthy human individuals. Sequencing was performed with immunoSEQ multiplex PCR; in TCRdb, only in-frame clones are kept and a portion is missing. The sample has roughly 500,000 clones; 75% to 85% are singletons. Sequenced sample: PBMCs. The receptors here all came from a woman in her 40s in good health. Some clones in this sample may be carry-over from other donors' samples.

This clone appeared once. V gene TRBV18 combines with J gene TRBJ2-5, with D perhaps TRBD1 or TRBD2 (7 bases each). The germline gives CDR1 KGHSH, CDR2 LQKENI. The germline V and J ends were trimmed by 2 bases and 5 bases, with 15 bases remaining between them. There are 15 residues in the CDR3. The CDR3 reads CASSPVDREGETQYF. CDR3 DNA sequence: TGTGCCAGCTCACCAGTCGACAGGGAGGGGGAGACCCAGTACTTC.

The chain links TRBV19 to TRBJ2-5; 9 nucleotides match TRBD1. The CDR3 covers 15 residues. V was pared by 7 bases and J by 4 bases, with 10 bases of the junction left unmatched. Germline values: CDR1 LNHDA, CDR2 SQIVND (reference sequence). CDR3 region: CASTPRGQGGETQYF. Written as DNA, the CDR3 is TGTGCCAGTACCCCCAGGGGACAGGGTGGAGAGACCCAGTACTTC.

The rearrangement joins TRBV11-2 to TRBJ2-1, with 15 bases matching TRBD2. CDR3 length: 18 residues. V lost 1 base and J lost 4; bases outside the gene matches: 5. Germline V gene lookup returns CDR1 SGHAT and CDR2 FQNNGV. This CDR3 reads CASSLARGTSGRYNEQFF. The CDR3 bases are TGTGCCAGCAGCTTAGCTCGTGGGACTAGCGGGAGGTACAATGAGCAGTTCTTC.

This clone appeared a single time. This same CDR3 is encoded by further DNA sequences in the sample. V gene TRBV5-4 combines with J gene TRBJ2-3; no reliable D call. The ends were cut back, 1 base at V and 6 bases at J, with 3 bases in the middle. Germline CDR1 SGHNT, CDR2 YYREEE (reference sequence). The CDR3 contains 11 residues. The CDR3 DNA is TGTGCCAGCAGCTTGCTCGATACGCAGTATTTT. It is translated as CASSLLDTQYF.

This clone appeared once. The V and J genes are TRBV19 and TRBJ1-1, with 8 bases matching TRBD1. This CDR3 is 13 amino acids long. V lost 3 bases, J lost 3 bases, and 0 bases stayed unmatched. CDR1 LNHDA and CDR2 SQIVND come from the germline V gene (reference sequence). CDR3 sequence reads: CASSMDRDTEAFF. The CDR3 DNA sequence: TGTGCCAGTAGTATGGACAGGGACACTGAAGCTTTCTTT.

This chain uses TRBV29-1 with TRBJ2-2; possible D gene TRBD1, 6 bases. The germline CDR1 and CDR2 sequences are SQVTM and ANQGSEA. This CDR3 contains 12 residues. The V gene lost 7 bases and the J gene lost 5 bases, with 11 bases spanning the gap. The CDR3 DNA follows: TGCAGCGCCGGACAGACAACCGGGGAGCTGTTTTTT. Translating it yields CSAGQTTGELFF.

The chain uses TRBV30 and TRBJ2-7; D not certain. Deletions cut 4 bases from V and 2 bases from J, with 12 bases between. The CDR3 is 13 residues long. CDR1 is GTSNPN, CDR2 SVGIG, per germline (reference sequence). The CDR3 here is CAWNDGPTYEQYF. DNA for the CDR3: TGTGCCTGGAACGACGGACCTACCTACGAGCAGTACTTC.

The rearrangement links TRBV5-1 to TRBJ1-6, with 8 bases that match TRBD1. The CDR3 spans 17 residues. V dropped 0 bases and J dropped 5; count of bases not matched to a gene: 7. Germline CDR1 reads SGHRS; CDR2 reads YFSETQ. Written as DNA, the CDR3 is TGCGCCAGCAGCTTGGTCCTGTCGGACAGGGATAATTCACCCCTCCACTTT. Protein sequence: CASSLVLSDRDNSPLHF.

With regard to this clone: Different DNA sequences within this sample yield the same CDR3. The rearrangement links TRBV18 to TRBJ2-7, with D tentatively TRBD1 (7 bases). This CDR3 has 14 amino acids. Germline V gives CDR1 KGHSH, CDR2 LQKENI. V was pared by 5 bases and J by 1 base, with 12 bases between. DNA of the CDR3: TGTGCCAGCTCATCGACAGGGACTTCCTACGAGCAGTACTTC. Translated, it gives CASSSTGTSYEQYF.

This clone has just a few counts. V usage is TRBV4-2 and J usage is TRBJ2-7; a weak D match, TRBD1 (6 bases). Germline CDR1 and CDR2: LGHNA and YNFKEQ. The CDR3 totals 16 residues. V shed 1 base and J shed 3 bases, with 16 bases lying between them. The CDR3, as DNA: TGTGCCAGCAGCCAAGGGACAGAAGATAGGGGCTACGAGCAGTACTTC. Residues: CASSQGTEDRGYEQYF.

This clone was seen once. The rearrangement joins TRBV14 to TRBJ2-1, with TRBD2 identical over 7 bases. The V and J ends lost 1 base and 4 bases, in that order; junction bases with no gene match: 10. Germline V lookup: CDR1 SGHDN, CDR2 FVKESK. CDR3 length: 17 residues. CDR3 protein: CASSQGWPTSAYNEQFF. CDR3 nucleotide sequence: TGTGCCAGCAGCCAAGGCTGGCCCACTAGCGCTTACAATGAGCAGTTCTTC.

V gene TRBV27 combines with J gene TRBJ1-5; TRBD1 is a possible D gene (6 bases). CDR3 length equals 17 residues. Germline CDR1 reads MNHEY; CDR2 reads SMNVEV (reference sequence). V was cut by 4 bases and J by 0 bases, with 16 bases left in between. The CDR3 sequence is CASSWPGGRYSNQPQHF. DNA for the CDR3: TGTGCCAGCAGTTGGCCGGGGGGCAGGTATAGCAATCAGCCCCAGCATTTT.

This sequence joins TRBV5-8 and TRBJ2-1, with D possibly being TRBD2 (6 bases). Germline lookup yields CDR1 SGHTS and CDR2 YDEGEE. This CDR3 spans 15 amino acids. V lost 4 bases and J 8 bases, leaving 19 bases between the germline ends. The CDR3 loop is CASSQASEAAYEQFF. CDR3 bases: TGTGCCAGCAGCCAGGCTAGCGAGGCCGCGTATGAGCAGTTCTTC.

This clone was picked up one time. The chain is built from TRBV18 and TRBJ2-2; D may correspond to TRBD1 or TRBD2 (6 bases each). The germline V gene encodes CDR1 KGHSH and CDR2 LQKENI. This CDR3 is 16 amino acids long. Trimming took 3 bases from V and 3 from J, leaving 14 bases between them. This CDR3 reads CASSPSPGGDTGELFF. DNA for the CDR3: TGTGCCAGCTCACCCTCCCCCGGGGGCGACACCGGGGAGCTGTTTTTT.

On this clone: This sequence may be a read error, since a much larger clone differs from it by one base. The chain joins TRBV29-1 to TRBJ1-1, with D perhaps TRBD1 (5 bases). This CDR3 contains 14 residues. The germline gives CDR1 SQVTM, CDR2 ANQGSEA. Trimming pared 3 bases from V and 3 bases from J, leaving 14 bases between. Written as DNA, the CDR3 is TGCAGCGTTGACAGGGCGGAGGGGTACACTGAAGCTTTCTTT. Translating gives CSVDRAEGYTEAFF.

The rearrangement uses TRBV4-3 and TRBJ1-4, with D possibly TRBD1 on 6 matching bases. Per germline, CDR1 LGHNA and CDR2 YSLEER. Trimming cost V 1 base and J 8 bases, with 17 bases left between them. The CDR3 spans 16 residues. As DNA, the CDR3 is TGCGCCAGCAGCCAAGGAGTAGGGGGATTTGGGGAAAAACTGTTTTTT. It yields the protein CASSQGVGGFGEKLFF.

CDR3: CASSLGQTMNTEAFF. CDR3 DNA: TGTGCCAGCAGCCTCGGACAAACCATGAACACTGAAGCTTTCTTT. The V and J genes are TRBV28 and TRBJ1-1; tentatively, D is TRBD1 (5 bases). This CDR3 contains 15 residues. Deletions cut 6 bases from V and 0 bases from J, with 14 bases between. The germline V gene has CDR1 MDHEN and CDR2 SYDVKM. The entire variable domain, with the rest obtained from reference TRBV28 and TRBJ1-1, is as follows: DVKVTQSSRYLVKRTGEKVFLECVQDMDHENMFWYRQDPGLGLRLIYFSYDVKMKEKGDIPEGYSVSREKKERFSLILESASTNQTSMYLCASSLGQTMNTEAFFGQGTRLTVV.

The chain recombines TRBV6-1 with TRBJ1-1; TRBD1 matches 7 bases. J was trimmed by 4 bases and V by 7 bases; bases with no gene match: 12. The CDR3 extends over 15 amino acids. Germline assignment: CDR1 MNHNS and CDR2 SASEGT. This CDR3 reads CASKAPGTAFTEAFF. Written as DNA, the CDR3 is TGTGCCAGCAAAGCCCCGGGGACAGCATTCACTGAAGCTTTCTTT.

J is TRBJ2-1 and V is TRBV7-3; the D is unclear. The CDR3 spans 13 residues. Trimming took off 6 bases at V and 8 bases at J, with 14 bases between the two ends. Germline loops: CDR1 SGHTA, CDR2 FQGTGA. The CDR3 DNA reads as TGTGCCAGCAGTCCGCCAGTAGAGGATGAGCAGTTCTTC. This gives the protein CASSPPVEDEQFF.

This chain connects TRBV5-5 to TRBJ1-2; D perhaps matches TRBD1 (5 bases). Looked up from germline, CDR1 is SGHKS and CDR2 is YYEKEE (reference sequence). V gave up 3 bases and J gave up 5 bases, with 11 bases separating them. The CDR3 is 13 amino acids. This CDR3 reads CASSSPGRYGYTF. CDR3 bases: TGTGCCAGCAGCTCCCCGGGACGGTATGGCTACACCTTC.

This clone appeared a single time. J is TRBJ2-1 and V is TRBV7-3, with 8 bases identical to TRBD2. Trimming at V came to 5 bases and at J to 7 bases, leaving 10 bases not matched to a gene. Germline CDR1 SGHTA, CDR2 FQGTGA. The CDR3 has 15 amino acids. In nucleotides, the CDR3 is TGTGCCAGCAGCACCGCTAGCGGGCAACAGAATGAGCAGTTCTTC. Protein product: CASSTASGQQNEQFF. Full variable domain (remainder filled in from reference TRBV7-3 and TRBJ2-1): GAGVSQTPSNKVTEKGKYVELRCDPISGHTALYWYRQSLGQGPEFLIYFQGTGAADDSGLPNDRFFAVRPEGSVSTLKIQRTERGDSAVYLCASSTASGQQNEQFFGPGTRLTVL.

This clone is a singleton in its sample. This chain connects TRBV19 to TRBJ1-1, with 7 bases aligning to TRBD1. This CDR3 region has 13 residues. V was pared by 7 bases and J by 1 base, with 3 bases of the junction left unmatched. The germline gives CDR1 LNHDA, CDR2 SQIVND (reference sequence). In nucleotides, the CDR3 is TGTGCCAGTACAAAGGGGGCGAACACTGAAGCTTTCTTT. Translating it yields CASTKGANTEAFF.

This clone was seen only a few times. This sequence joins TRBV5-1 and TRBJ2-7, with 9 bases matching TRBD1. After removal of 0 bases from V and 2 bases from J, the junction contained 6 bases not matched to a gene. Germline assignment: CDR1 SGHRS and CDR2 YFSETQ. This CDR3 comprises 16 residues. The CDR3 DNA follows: TGCGCCAGCAGCTTGGGACAGGGGGATGGGGCCTACGAGCAGTACTTC. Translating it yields CASSLGQGDGAYEQYF.

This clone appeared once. The CDR3 spells CAARGDLNTEAFF. As DNA, the CDR3 is TGTGCCGCCCGCGGCGACTTAAACACTGAAGCTTTCTTT. The rearrangement joins TRBV10-3 to TRBJ1-1; D is uncertain. Per germline, CDR1 ENHRY and CDR2 SYGVKD. This CDR3 has 13 residues. V was cut by 11 bases and J by 2 bases, with 15 bases left in between.

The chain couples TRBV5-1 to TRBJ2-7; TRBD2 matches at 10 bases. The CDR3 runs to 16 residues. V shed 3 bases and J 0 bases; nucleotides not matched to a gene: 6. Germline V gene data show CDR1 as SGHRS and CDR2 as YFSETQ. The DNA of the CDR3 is TGCGCCAGCAGCTACGGACTAGCGGATGACTCCTACGAGCAGTACTTC. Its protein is CASSYGLADDSYEQYF.

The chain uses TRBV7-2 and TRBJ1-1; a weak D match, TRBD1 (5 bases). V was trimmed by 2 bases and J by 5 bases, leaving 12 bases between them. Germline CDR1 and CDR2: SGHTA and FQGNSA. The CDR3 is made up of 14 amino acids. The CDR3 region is CASSLIGAGTEAFF. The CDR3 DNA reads TGTGCCAGCAGCTTAATAGGGGCGGGAACTGAAGCTTTCTTT.